These 8 T cell receptor beta chains share one sample of origin, sequenced in a study of T-cell reconstitution after alpha-beta-depleted transplantation in children. TCRbeta library preparation incorporated unique molecular identifiers. TCRdb reprocessed the PCR reads via MiXCR and lists one record per CDR3 protein. The sample holds 500,000 to 600,000 distinct CDR3 sequences; about a sixth are singletons and the top ten take around 3.3%. Sequenced here: PBMCs from the stem cell graft donor, sampled from the stem cell graft. The source of these receptors is a human donor who donated a stem cell graft to a child with acute lymphoblastic leukemia.

This clonotype has only one observation. J is TRBJ2-2 and V is TRBV24-1; D remains unclear. CDR1 is KGHDR and CDR2 is SFDVKD in the germline V gene. The CDR3 runs 16 residues. Trimming left V 4 bases short and J 2 bases short, with 13 bases between. CDR3 DNA: TGTGCCACCAGTGACACCCGGGTCGGAAACACCGGGGAGCTGTTTTTT. Its protein product is CATSDTRVGNTGELFF.

In this sample, this clonotype turned up a few times. This chain connects TRBV20-1 to TRBJ2-3; TRBD2 matches 10 bases. Per the germline V gene, CDR1 is DFQATT and CDR2 is SNEGSKA (reference sequence). The CDR3 loop spans 15 amino acids. V lost 5 bases, J lost 2 bases, and 7 bases stayed unmatched. The CDR3 sequence is CSASRTSGYTDTQYF. CDR3 sequence (DNA): TGCAGTGCTTCCCGGACTAGCGGATACACAGATACGCAGTATTTT.

This clonotype has more than one count but fewer than ten. The chain uses TRBV20-1 and TRBJ1-4; D gene uncertain. The V end was cut by 6 bases, the J end by 5 bases, with 19 bases between. Germline V CDR1 and CDR2: DFQATT, SNEGSKA (reference sequence). The CDR3 has 15 amino acids. The chain's CDR3 is CSASRTRAKNEKLFF. The CDR3 DNA reads TGCAGTGCCTCTCGGACCCGAGCAAAGAATGAAAAACTGTTTTTT.

This clonotype was seen more than once but under ten times. This sequence joins TRBV4-1 and TRBJ2-5, with D perhaps matching TRBD2 (6 bases). Germline V gene data show CDR1 as MGHRA and CDR2 as YSYEKL. Trimming took 1 base from V and 7 from J, leaving 13 bases between them. The CDR3 length is 14 residues. The CDR3 DNA reads TGCGCCAGCAGCCAAGGTTTGATTAGCGGGACCCAGTACTTC. The encoded protein is CASSQGLISGTQYF.

The table lists this clonotype with a few counts. This chain connects TRBV7-2 to TRBJ1-1, with D perhaps TRBD1 (5 bases). The V end was cut by 3 bases, the J end by 6 bases, with 20 bases between. CDR3 size: 16 residues. CDR1 and CDR2 from the germline V gene are SGHTA and FQGNSA. CDR3 DNA: TGTGCCAGCAGCTTTTATTTGGGGCAGGGAGAGCCTGAAGCTTTCTTT. Protein product: CASSFYLGQGEPEAFF. Variable domain in full (rest from reference TRBV7-2 and TRBJ1-1): GAGVSQSPSNKVTEKGKDVELRCDPISGHTALYWYRQSLGQGLEFLIYFQGNSAPDKSGLPSDRFSAERTGGSVSTLTIQRTQQEDSAVYLCASSFYLGQGEPEAFFGQGTRLTVV.

This chain connects TRBV27 to TRBJ2-7; D possibly matches TRBD1 or TRBD2 (5 bases each). This CDR3 has 14 residues. Trimming stripped 6 bases from V and 2 bases from J, with 14 bases between. Germline CDR1 MNHEY, CDR2 SMNVEV (reference sequence). Written as DNA, the CDR3 is TGTGCCAGCAGCCCCTGGGACGGCCCCTACGAGCAGTACTTC. Translated: CASSPWDGPYEQYF.

The rearrangement uses TRBV18 and TRBJ1-2, with D unresolved. V shed 5 bases and J shed 8 bases, with 27 bases lying between them. The germline gives CDR1 KGHSH, CDR2 LQKENI. The CDR3 consists of 17 residues. The CDR3 DNA follows: TGTGCCAGCTCATCGCGTCGGGCGATCTTGGTGCCTATCGGCTACACCTTC. Its translation is CASSSRRAILVPIGYTF.

This sequence joins TRBV9 and TRBJ2-5; 7 nucleotides line up with TRBD1. Germline V gene data show CDR1 as SGDLS and CDR2 as YYNGEE. This CDR3 has 16 amino acids. V shed 4 bases, J shed 1 base, and the junction held 10 bases outside the gene matches. CDR3: CASSPDQTGAQETQYF. The CDR3 DNA reads TGTGCCAGCAGCCCGGATCAAACAGGGGCCCAAGAGACCCAGTACTTC.